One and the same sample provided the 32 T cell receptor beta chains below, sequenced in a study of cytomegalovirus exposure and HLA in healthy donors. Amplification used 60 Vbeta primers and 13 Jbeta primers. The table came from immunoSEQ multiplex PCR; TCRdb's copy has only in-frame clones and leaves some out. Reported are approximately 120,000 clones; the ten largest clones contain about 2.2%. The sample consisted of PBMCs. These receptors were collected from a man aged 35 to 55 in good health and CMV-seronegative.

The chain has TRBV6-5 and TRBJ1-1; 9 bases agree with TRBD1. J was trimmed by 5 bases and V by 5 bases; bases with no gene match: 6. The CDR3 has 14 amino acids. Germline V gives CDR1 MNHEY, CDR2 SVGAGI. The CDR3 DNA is TGTGCCAGCAGTCTACAGGGGGCCCTGACTGAAGCTTTCTTT. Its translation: CASSLQGALTEAFF.

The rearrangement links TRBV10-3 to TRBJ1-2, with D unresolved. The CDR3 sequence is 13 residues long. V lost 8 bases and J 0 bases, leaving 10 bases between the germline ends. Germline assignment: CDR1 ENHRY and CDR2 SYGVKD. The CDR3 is CAISSQANYGYTF. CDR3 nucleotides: TGTGCCATCTCCAGCCAGGCTAACTATGGCTACACCTTC.

The CDR3 DNA is TGTGCCAGCATCGCGCTAGCGGGAATCAATGAGCAGTTCTTC. Amino acids: CASIALAGINEQFF. The chain employs TRBV7-9 and TRBJ2-1, with 9 bases fitting TRBD2. Germline V gene lookup returns CDR1 SEHNR and CDR2 FQNEAQ (reference sequence). V lost 7 bases to trimming and J lost 6 bases; unmatched junction nucleotides: 7. The CDR3 spans 14 residues.

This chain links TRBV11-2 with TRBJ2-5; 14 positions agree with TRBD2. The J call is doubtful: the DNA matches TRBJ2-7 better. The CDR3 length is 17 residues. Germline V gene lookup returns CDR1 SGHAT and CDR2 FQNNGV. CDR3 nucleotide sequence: TGTGCCAGCAGCTTCAGACTAGCGGGAGGGCGGCTCTACGAGCAGTACTTC. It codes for CASSFRLAGGRLYEQYF.

CDR3 in amino acids: CASSFDRVSHEQYF. The CDR3 region has the DNA TGTGCCAGCAGCTTCGACAGGGTAAGCCACGAGCAGTACTTC. The V call is TRBV11-2, the J call TRBJ2-7; 7 bases agree with TRBD1. J gave up 5 bases and V 3 bases, and 7 bases lay outside the gene matches. The CDR3 consists of 14 residues. Per germline, CDR1 SGHAT and CDR2 FQNNGV.

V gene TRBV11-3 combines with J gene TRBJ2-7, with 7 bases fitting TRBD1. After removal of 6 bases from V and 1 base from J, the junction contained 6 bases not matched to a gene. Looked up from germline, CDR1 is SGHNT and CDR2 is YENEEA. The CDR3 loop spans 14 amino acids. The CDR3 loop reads CASSKGQSSYEQYF. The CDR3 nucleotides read TGTGCCAGCAGTAAGGGACAGAGTTCCTACGAGCAGTACTTC.

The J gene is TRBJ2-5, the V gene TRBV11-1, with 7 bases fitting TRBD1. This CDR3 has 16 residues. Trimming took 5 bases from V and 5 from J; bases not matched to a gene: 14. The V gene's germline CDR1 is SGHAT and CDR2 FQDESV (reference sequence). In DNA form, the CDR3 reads TGTGCCAGCAGCAGACTACTACAGGGGCCATCGGAGACCCAGTACTTC. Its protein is CASSRLLQGPSETQYF.

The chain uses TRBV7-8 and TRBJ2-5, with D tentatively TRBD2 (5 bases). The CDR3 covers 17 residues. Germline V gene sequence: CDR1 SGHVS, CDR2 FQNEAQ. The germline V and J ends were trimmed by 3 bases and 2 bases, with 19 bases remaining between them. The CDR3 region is CASSFSRSGTRQETQYF. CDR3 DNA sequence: TGTGCCAGCAGCTTTAGTCGTTCGGGAACCCGTCAAGAGACCCAGTACTTC.

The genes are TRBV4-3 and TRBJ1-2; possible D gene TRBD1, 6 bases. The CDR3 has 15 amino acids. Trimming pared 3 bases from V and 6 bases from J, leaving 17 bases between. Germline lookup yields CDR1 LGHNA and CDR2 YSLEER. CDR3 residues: CASSQVHRDGHGYTF. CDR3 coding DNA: TGCGCCAGCAGCCAGGTACACAGGGATGGCCATGGCTACACCTTC.

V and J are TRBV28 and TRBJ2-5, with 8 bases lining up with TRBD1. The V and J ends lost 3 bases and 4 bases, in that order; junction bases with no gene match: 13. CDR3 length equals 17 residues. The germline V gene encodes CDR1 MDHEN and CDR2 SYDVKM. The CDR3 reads CASSLPRGQVMGETQYF. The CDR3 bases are TGTGCCAGCAGTTTGCCCCGGGGACAGGTCATGGGAGAGACCCAGTACTTC.

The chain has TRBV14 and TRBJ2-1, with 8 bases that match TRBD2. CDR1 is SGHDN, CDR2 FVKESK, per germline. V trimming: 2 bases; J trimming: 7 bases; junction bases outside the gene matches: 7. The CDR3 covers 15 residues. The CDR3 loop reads CASSQNPGLVNEQFF. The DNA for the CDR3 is TGTGCCAGCAGCCAAAATCCGGGACTAGTTAATGAGCAGTTCTTC. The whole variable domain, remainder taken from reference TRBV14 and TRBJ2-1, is EAGVTQFPSHSVIEKGQTVTLRCDPISGHDNLYWYRRVMGKEIKFLLHFVKESKQDESGMPNNRFLAERTGGTYSTLKVQPAELEDSGVYFCASSQNPGLVNEQFFGPGTRLTVL.

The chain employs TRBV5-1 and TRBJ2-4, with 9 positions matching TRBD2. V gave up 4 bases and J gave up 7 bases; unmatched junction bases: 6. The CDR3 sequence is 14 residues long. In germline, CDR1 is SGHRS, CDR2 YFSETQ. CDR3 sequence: CASSDSGSLNIQYF. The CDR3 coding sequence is TGCGCCAGCAGCGATAGCGGGAGCCTGAACATTCAGTACTTC.

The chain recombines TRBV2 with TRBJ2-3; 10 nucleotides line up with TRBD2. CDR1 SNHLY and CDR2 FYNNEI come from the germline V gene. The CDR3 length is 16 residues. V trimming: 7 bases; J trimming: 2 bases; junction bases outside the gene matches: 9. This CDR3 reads CASMLRTSGDTDTQYF. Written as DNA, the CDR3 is TGTGCCAGCATGTTAAGGACTAGCGGAGACACAGATACGCAGTATTTT.

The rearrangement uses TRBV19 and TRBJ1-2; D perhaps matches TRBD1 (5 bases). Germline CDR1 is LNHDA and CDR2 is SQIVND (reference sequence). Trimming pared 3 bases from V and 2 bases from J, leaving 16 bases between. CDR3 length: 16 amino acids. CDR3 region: CASSIFTTALNYGYTF. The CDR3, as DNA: TGTGCCAGTAGTATTTTTACGACAGCGCTAAACTATGGCTACACCTTC.

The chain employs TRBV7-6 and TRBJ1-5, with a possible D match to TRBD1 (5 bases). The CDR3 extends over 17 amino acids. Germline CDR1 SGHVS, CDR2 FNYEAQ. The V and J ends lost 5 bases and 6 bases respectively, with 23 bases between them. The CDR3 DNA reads TGTGCCAGCAGCCTCTCCCCGGGGGGGGAGGGGAGTCAGCCCCAGCATTTT. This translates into CASSLSPGGEGSQPQHF.

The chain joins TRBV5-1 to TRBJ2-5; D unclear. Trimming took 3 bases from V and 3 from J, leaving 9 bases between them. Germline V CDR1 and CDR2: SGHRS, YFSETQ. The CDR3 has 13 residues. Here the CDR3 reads CASSSRAEETQYF. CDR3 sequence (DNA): TGCGCCAGCAGCTCCCGTGCGGAAGAGACCCAGTACTTC.

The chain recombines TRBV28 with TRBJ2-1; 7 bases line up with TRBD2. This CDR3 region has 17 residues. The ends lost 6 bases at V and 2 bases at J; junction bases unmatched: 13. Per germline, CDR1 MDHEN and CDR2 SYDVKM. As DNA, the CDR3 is TGTGCCAGCAGCCCCGGACTGTCCAGCGGGGCCTACAATGAGCAGTTCTTC. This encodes CASSPGLSSGAYNEQFF.

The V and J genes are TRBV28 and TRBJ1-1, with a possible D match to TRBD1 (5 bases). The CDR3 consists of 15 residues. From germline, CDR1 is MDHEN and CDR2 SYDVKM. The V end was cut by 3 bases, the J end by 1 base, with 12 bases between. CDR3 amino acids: CASSFAGAGNTEAFF. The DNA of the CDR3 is TGTGCCAGCAGTTTCGCTGGGGCAGGGAACACTGAAGCTTTCTTT.

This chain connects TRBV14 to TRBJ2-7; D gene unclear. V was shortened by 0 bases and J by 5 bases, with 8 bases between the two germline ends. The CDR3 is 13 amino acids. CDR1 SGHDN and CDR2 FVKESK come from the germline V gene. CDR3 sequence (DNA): TGTGCCAGCAGCCAAGACTCCGGTCACGAGCAGTACTTC. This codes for CASSQDSGHEQYF.

The CDR3 here is CASSEAGYSYNEQFF. CDR3 DNA: TGCGCCAGCAGCGAGGCGGGATACTCCTACAATGAGCAGTTCTTC. The V gene is TRBV5-1, the J gene TRBJ2-1; possible D gene TRBD2, 6 bases. CDR3 length: 15 residues. Germline V lookup: CDR1 SGHRS, CDR2 YFSETQ. Trimming pared 4 bases from V and 0 bases from J, leaving 11 bases between.

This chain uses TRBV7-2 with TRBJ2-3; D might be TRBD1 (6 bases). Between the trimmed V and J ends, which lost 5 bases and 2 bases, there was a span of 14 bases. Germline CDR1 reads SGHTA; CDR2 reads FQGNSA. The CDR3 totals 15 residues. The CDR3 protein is CASSPHGDNTDTQYF. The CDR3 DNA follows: TGTGCCAGCAGCCCTCACGGGGACAACACAGATACGCAGTATTTT.

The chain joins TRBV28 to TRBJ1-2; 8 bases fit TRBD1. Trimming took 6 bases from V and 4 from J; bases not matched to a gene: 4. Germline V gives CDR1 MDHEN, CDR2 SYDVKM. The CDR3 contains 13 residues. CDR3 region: CASRVDRAYGYTF. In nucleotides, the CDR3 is TGTGCCAGCAGGGTGGACAGGGCCTATGGCTACACCTTC.

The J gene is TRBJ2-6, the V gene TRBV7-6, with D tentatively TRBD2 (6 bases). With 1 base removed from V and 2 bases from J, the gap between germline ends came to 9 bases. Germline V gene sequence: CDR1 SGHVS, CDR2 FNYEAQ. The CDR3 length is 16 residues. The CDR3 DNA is TGTGCCAGCAGCTTAGTGTGGGGGGCTGGGGCCAACGTCCTGACTTTC. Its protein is CASSLVWGAGANVLTF. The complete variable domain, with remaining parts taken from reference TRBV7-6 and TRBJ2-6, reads GAGVSQSPRYKVTKRGQDVALRCDPISGHVSLYWYRQALGQGPEFLTYFNYEAQQDKSGLPNDRFSAERPEGSISTLTIQRTEQRDSAMYRCASSLVWGAGANVLTFGAGSRLTVL.

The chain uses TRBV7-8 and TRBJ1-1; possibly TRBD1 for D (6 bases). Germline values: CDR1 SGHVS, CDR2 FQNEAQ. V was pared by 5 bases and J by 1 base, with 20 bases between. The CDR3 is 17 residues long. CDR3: CASSPRLDRSRNTEAFF. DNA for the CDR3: TGTGCCAGCAGCCCAAGGTTAGACAGGAGCCGGAACACTGAAGCTTTCTTT. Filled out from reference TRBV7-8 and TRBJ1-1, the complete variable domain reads GAGVSQSPRYKVAKRGQDVALRCDPISGHVSLFWYQQALGQGPEFLTYFQNEAQLDKSGLPSDRFFAERPEGSVSTLKIQRTQQEDSAVYLCASSPRLDRSRNTEAFFGQGTRLTVV.

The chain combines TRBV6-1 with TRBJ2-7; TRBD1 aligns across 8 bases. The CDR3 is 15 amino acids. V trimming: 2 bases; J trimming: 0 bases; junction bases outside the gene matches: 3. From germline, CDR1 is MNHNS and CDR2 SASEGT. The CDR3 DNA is TGTGCCAGCAGTGAAACCACAGGGGGCTCCTACGAGCAGTACTTC. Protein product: CASSETTGGSYEQYF.

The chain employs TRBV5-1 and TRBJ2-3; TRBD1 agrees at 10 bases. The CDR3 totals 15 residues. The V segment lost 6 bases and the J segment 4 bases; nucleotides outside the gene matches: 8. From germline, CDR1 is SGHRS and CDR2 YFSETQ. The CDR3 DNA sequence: TGCGCCAGCACTTCCGGGACAGGGGTGTCAGATACGCAGTATTTT. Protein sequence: CASTSGTGVSDTQYF.

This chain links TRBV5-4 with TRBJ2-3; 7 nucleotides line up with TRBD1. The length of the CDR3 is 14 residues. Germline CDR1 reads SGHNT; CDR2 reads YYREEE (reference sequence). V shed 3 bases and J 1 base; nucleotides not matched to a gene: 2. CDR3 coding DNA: TGTGCCAGCAGCTGGGACAGTCGCACAGATACGCAGTATTTT. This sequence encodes CASSWDSRTDTQYF.

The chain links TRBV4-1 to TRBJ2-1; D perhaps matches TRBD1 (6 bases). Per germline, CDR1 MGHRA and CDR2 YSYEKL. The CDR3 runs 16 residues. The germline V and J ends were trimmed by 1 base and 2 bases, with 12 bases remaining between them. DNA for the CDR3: TGCGCCAGCAGCCAAGGTCTACAGGGTCCCTACAATGAGCAGTTCTTC. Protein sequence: CASSQGLQGPYNEQFF.

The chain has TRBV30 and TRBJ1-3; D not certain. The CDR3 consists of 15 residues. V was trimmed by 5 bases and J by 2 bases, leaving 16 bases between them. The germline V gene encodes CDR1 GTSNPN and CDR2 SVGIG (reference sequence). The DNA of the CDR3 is TGTGCCTGGGGAGGAAACCTCCGGGCTGGAAACACCATATATTTT. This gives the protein CAWGGNLRAGNTIYF.

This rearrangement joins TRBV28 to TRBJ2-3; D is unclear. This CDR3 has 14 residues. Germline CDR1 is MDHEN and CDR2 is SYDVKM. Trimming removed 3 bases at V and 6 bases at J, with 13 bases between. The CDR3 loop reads CASSLGQSQDTQYF. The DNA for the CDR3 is TGTGCCAGCAGTTTGGGCCAATCCCAGGATACGCAGTATTTT.

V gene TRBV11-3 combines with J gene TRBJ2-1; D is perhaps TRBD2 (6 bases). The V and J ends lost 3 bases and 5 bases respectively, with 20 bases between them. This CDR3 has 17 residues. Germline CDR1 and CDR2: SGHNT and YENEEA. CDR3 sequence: CASSFTPGLRSNNEQFF. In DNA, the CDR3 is TGTGCCAGCAGCTTCACACCGGGACTCCGGTCCAACAATGAGCAGTTCTTC. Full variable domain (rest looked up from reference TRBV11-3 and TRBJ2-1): EAGVVQSPRYKIIEKKQPVAFWCNPISGHNTLYWYLQNLGQGPELLIRYENEEAVDDSQLPKDRFSAERLKGVDSTLKIQPAELGDSAVYLCASSFTPGLRSNNEQFFGPGTRLTVL.

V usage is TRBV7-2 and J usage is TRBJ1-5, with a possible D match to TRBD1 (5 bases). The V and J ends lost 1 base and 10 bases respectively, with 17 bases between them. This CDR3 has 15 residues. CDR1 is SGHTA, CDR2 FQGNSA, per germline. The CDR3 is CASSLESPSGKPQHF. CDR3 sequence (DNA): TGTGCCAGCAGCTTAGAATCCCCCTCAGGGAAACCCCAGCATTTT. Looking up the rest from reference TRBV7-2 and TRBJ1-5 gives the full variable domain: GAGVSQSPSNKVTEKGKDVELRCDPISGHTALYWYRQSLGQGLEFLIYFQGNSAPDKSGLPSDRFSAERTGGSVSTLTIQRTQQEDSAVYLCASSLESPSGKPQHFGDGTRLSIL.